What follows are 26 T cell receptor beta chains derived from one specimen sequenced in a study of CD4 and CD8 cells across lung adenocarcinoma regions. MiXCR, applied by TCRdb to the PCR reads, yields one record per CDR3 protein. The top ten clones hold around two fifths of a sample with about 6,800 distinct CDR3 sequences, approximately 49% of them seen once. The specimen sequenced was CD8+ T cells from the center of a lung tumor. These receptors all come from a male donor with lung adenocarcinoma. The CD4 and CD8 labels of this study may be unreliable.

This clonotype was counted a few times. This may be a read error: a much more frequent sequence differs by one nucleotide. The chain links TRBV6-1 to TRBJ2-3, with 8 bases that match TRBD2. With the DNA end fitting TRBJ2-7 better, the J assignment may be wrong. The CDR3 totals 15 residues. Germline assignment: CDR1 MNHNS and CDR2 SASEGT. The CDR3 loop reads CASSASGLSYNEQYF. DNA of the CDR3: TGTGCCAGCAGTGCTAGCGGGTTATCCTACAATGAGCAGTACTTC.

The chain combines TRBV6-1 with TRBJ1-5; perhaps TRBD1 as D (6 bases). V lost 11 bases to trimming and J lost 0 bases, with 11 bases between them. The germline gives CDR1 MNHNS, CDR2 SASEGT. This CDR3 contains 13 residues. The CDR3 coding sequence is TGTGCCGCAGGGGTTTATAGCAATCAGCCCCAGCATTTT. This gives the protein CAAGVYSNQPQHF.

V and J are TRBV14 and TRBJ2-7; D is unclear. Germline V CDR1 and CDR2: SGHDN, FVKESK. V gave up 1 base and J gave up 4 bases, with 5 bases separating them. The CDR3 has 12 residues. The chain's CDR3 is CASSQGGYEQYF. The CDR3 region has the DNA TGTGCCAGCAGCCAAGGGGGTTACGAGCAGTACTTC.

This clonotype appeared many times. V gene TRBV7-2 combines with J gene TRBJ2-1; possible D gene TRBD2, 7 bases. The J call may be in error: the DNA end matches TRBJ2-7 better. Germline CDR1 is SGHTA and CDR2 is FQGNSA. The CDR3 is made up of 16 amino acids. The CDR3 sequence: CASSLARGASRYEQYF. The CDR3 nucleotides are TGTGCCAGCAGCTTAGCCCGGGGGGCTAGTCGCTACGAGCAGTACTTC.

As to this clonotype: At one boundary the junction diverges from the germline segment, which might be a read error. V usage is TRBV10-2 and J usage is TRBJ2-3; D is tentatively TRBD1 or TRBD2 (6 bases each). Looked up from germline, CDR1 is WSHSY and CDR2 is SAAADI. This CDR3 contains 15 residues. In nucleotides, the CDR3 is TGCGCCGGGGGGCTCGCTAGCCCTGACACAGATACGCAGTATTTC. This sequence encodes CAGGLASPDTDTQYF.

The V and J genes are TRBV6-1 and TRBJ1-2; perhaps TRBD1 as D (6 bases). Germline values: CDR1 MNHNS, CDR2 SASEGT. V lost 5 bases and J lost 8, with 15 bases in between. The CDR3 loop spans 13 amino acids. The chain's CDR3 is CASSTAGERGYTF. Written as DNA, the CDR3 is TGTGCCAGCAGTACCGCAGGGGAGCGGGGCTACACCTTC.

This clonotype was picked up one time. The rearrangement links TRBV6-1 to TRBJ2-4, with D unresolved. The tail of the sequence fits TRBJ2-1 better, so the J call may be wrong. This CDR3 contains 13 residues. Looked up from germline, CDR1 is MNHNS and CDR2 is SASEGT. CDR3 sequence (DNA): TGTGCCAGCAGTGAATACTTATCGGAGACCCAGTTCTTC. Residues: CASSEYLSETQFF.

The chain uses TRBV11-2 and TRBJ2-3; the match to TRBD2 covers 10 bases. J lost 3 bases, V lost 0 bases, and 9 bases had no gene match. This CDR3 spans 18 amino acids. CDR1 is SGHAT and CDR2 is FQNNGV in the germline V gene. The CDR3, as DNA: TGTGCCAGCAGCTTAGAGGTGGTTCTAGCGGGAGAGACAGATACGCAGTATTTT. Residues: CASSLEVVLAGETDTQYF.

The V gene is TRBV27, the J gene TRBJ2-4; D tentatively reads TRBD1 or TRBD2 (5 bases each). The last part of the DNA fits TRBJ2-7 better; the J call may be wrong. The CDR3 is 15 residues long. Germline assignment: CDR1 MNHEY and CDR2 SMNVEV (reference sequence). This chain's CDR3 is CASSSGTVGGHEQYF. CDR3 DNA: TGTGCCAGCAGTTCTGGGACGGTAGGAGGACACGAGCAGTACTTC.

The CDR3 DNA is TGTGCCAGCAGTTACTCGAGCGGAGATGAGCAGTTCTTC. It codes for CASSYSSGDEQFF. The rearrangement joins TRBV6-5 to TRBJ2-1, with a tentative D call TRBD2 (5 bases). Germline loops: CDR1 MNHEY, CDR2 SVGAGI. This CDR3 has 13 residues. Between the trimmed V and J ends, which lost 0 bases and 8 bases, there was a span of 8 bases.

The rearrangement links TRBV11-2 to TRBJ2-3, with D maybe TRBD2 (6 bases). Per germline, CDR1 SGHAT and CDR2 FQNNGV. With 5 bases removed from V and 1 base from J, the gap between germline ends came to 13 bases. The CDR3 has 15 amino acids. The CDR3 here is CASSPNPGGTDTQYF. As DNA, the CDR3 is TGTGCCAGCAGCCCGAATCCGGGAGGCACAGATACGCAGTATTTT.

V and J are TRBV5-1 and TRBJ2-6, with D maybe TRBD2 (5 bases). Per germline, CDR1 SGHRS and CDR2 YFSETQ. The germline V and J ends were trimmed by 0 bases and 0 bases, with 13 bases remaining between them. The CDR3 is made up of 18 amino acids. CDR3 amino acids: CASSLDGLLNSGANVLTF. The CDR3 nucleotides read TGCGCCAGCAGCTTGGACGGACTGTTAAACTCTGGGGCCAACGTCCTGACTTTC.

V gene TRBV10-2 combines with J gene TRBJ2-1; weak D call: TRBD1 (5 bases). The germline V and J ends were trimmed by 4 bases and 0 bases, with 10 bases remaining between them. Germline V gives CDR1 WSHSY, CDR2 SAAADI. This CDR3 has 15 residues. The CDR3 protein is CASSGLDSSYNEQFF. The CDR3 nucleotides read TGCGCCAGCAGTGGTCTTGACAGCTCCTACAATGAGCAGTTCTTC.

A note on this clonotype: The junction departs from the called germline gene at one end, perhaps through a read error. The genes are TRBV6-1 and TRBJ2-3; 9 bases are shared with TRBD1. Germline V gene lookup returns CDR1 MNHNS and CDR2 SASEGT. This CDR3 is 17 amino acids long. CDR3 sequence: CASTLTPGQGAKDTQYF. The CDR3 DNA reads TGTGCCAGCACCCTAACCCCGGGACAGGGTGCCAAAGATACTCAGTACTTT.

This chain connects TRBV20-1 to TRBJ2-1; 7 nucleotides align to TRBD2. This CDR3 has 14 residues. The V and J ends lost 1 base and 8 bases, in that order; junction bases with no gene match: 8. Germline V gene sequence: CDR1 DFQATT, CDR2 SNEGSKA (reference sequence). CDR3 DNA: TGCAGTGCTAGAGCTTCTGGGGGGGGGGATGAGCAGTTCTTC. Its protein product is CSARASGGGDEQFF.

This clonotype was seen only a few times. The V call is TRBV10-1, the J call TRBJ2-1; no clear D. The CDR3 runs to 16 residues. Germline V gives CDR1 WNHNN, CDR2 SYGVQD (reference sequence). V was clipped by 3 bases and J by 0 bases, with 12 bases between them. CDR3 region: CASSDSRPFSYNEQFF. Here the CDR3 DNA reads TGCGCCAGCAGTGACTCCAGACCGTTCTCCTACAATGAGCAGTTCTTC.

On this clonotype: A much bigger clone sits one base away, suggesting this may be a read error. Written as DNA, the CDR3 is TGTGCCAGCAGTTACAGCAGGGTAGGGACCTACGAGCAGTTCTTC. Translated, it gives CASSYSRVGTYEQFF. The chain carries TRBV6-5 and TRBJ2-1; D assignment may be TRBD1 or TRBD2 (5 bases each). The CDR3 is 15 amino acids. Germline values: CDR1 MNHEY, CDR2 SVGAGI. Trimming stripped 2 bases from V and 10 bases from J, with 18 bases between.

This clonotype is medium-sized in the sample. The chain carries TRBV10-2 and TRBJ2-5, with TRBD2 identical over 9 bases. The J call may not be correct, given that the DNA end is closer to TRBJ2-7. This CDR3 is 15 amino acids long. CDR1 is WSHSY and CDR2 is SAAADI in the germline V gene. The CDR3 coding sequence is TGCGCCAGCAGTCGAGTGGCTAGCGGGAAATACGAGCAGTACTTC. Translated, it gives CASSRVASGKYEQYF.

The J gene is TRBJ2-1, the V gene TRBV7-2; D gene unclear. The J call is uncertain, as TRBJ2-5 better fits the DNA end. Per the germline V gene, CDR1 is SGHTA and CDR2 is FQGNSA. CDR3 length: 16 residues. This CDR3 is CASSLGLETAKETQYF. DNA for the CDR3: TGTGCCAGCAGCTTAGGCCTCGAAACAGCGAAAGAGACCCAGTACTTC.

V and J are TRBV9 and TRBJ2-2; 10 nucleotides agree with TRBD2. CDR3 length equals 16 residues. CDR1 and CDR2 (germline): SGDLS, YYNGEE. V shed 1 base, J shed 6 bases, and the junction held 6 bases outside the gene matches. The CDR3 region is CASSVTTSGYAGELFF. CDR3 DNA sequence: TGTGCCAGCAGCGTAACGACTAGCGGGTACGCCGGGGAGCTGTTTTTT.

For this clonotype: This likely comes from a read error, as the CDR3 has no conserved phenylalanine or tryptophan at its end. The DNA is left out, because the CDR3 cannot be placed on it with certainty; the CDR3 is given as TCRdb lists it. V is TRBV7-7 and J is TRBJ2-3; the table assigns TRBD1, which was not confirmed against the DNA. The CDR3 is made up of 17 amino acids, end residues included. Germline-derived CDR1 and CDR2 are SSHAT and FNYEAQ (reference sequence). The chain's CDR3 is CAQLIFVFSVETGFHHI.

This clonotype came up many times. V is TRBV6-1 and J is TRBJ2-5; 12 bases fit TRBD2. V lost 2 bases to trimming and J lost 4 bases; unmatched junction nucleotides: 5. This CDR3 is built from 16 residues. Looked up from germline, CDR1 is MNHNS and CDR2 is SASEGT. The DNA for the CDR3 is TGTGCCAGCAGTGAAACCGGGACTAGCGGGCCAGAGACCCAGTACTTC. It is translated as CASSETGTSGPETQYF.

The gene calls are TRBV6-2 or TRBV6-3 and TRBJ2-1; no firm D call. The J call may not be correct, given that the DNA end is closer to TRBJ2-7. The CDR3 has 18 amino acids. From germline, CDR1 is MNHEY and CDR2 SVGEGT. CDR3 sequence reads: CASSYISQWFMSSYEQYF. As DNA, the CDR3 is TGTGCCAGCAGTTACATCTCGCAATGGTTCATGTCCTCCTACGAGCAGTACTTC.

The chain links TRBV6-1 to TRBJ2-5; 12 bases map to TRBD2. Trimming cost V 7 bases and J 2 bases; bases outside gene matches: 8. The CDR3 consists of 16 residues. Germline V gene lookup returns CDR1 MNHNS and CDR2 SASEGT. The CDR3 spells CASNPRLAGEQETQYF. The CDR3 nucleotides read TGTGCCAGCAACCCCCGACTAGCGGGGGAACAAGAGACCCAGTACTTC.

The chain is built from TRBV6-1 and TRBJ2-1, with 7 bases fitting TRBD2. The junction had 2 bases not matched to a gene; V was cut back by 8 bases and J by 1 base. The CDR3 has 13 residues. Germline V gives CDR1 MNHNS, CDR2 SASEGT. CDR3 region: CASDGRSYNEQFF. CDR3 DNA: TGTGCCAGCGACGGGAGGTCCTACAATGAGCAGTTCTTC.

This rearrangement joins TRBV20-1 to TRBJ2-1; 13 bases line up with TRBD2. V shed 1 base, J shed 0 bases, and the junction held 9 bases outside the gene matches. This CDR3 is 19 amino acids long. Per germline, CDR1 DFQATT and CDR2 SNEGSKA (reference sequence). CDR3 residues: CSARVTGLAGLFSYNEQFF. DNA for the CDR3: TGCAGTGCTAGAGTGACGGGACTAGCGGGGCTCTTCTCCTACAATGAGCAGTTCTTC.